Listed below are T cell receptor beta chains from one sample, sequenced in a study of cytomegalovirus exposure and HLA in healthy donors. Clones were sequenced by immunoSEQ multiplex PCR, and TCRdb holds only the in-frame ones, with some missing. The sample shows around 200,000 clones, about 86% of them seen only once. Sequenced sample: PBMCs. Every receptor here comes from a woman in her 30s in good health and CMV-seronegative. Both conserved end residues are part of each CDR3.

v_gene: TRBV5-6; len: 14; CDR3aa: CASSLREVLSEQYF
v_gene: TRBV6-1; len: 11; CDR3aa: CATLSNYGYTF
v_gene: TRBV19; len: 13; CDR3aa: CAAGGLGNQPQHF
v_gene: TRBV18; len: 15; CDR3aa: CASSIGLANSGELFF
v_gene: TRBV6-1; len: 15; CDR3aa: CASSRTSGGAYEQYF
v_gene: TRBV15; len: 14; CDR3aa: CATSLRQGGYEQYF
v_gene: TRBV7-9; len: 12; CDR3aa: CASSPAAGRQYF
v_gene: TRBV5-1; len: 15; CDR3aa: CASSPEVSGANVLTF
v_gene: TRBV28; len: 16; CDR3aa: CASSLGGERGSYEQYF
v_gene: TRBV28; len: 16; CDR3aa: CASSLWGGRAVDEQFF
v_gene: TRBV4-2; len: 17; CDR3aa: CASSQDTGGRNGNTIYF
v_gene: TRBV5-1; len: 14; CDR3aa: CASSSRTGNSPLHF
v_gene: TRBV10-2; len: 17; CDR3aa: CASSFRPGQKNTGELFF
v_gene: TRBV10-3; len: 14; CDR3aa: CAISGQGADQPQHF
v_gene: TRBV15; len: 15; CDR3aa: CATSRGGGTTDTQYF
v_gene: TRBV27; len: 17; CDR3aa: CASSPTNRGGGNQPQHF
v_gene: TRBV4-1; len: 15; CDR3aa: CASRQLAGGTGELFF
v_gene: TRBV2; len: 16; CDR3aa: CASSEARASGRAEQFF
v_gene: TRBV28; len: 16; CDR3aa: CASSLPPSGATGGYTF
v_gene: TRBV11-2; len: 11; CDR3aa: CASSFLETQYF
v_gene: TRBV7-5; len: 12; CDR3aa: CARDRGREKLFF
v_gene: TRBV6-1; len: 13; CDR3aa: CASSEISPNWQYF
v_gene: TRBV10-3; len: 14; CDR3aa: CAISGGLAGYEQYF
v_gene: TRBV6-1; len: 13; CDR3aa: CASSRNPYNEQFF
v_gene: TRBV5-5; len: 15; CDR3aa: CASSWVGLAGGEQYF
v_gene: TRBV7-9; len: 15; CDR3aa: CASSPTLSSGNTIYF
v_gene: TRBV5-4; len: 15; CDR3aa: CASSTTSAGPYEQYF
v_gene: TRBV5-1; len: 16; CDR3aa: CASSSGTSRYQETQYF
v_gene: TRBV15; len: 13; CDR3aa: CATSWAGVAEQYF
v_gene: TRBV7-8; len: 15; CDR3aa: CSSIRYRDRGYEQFF
v_gene: TRBV30; len: 15; CDR3aa: CAWSRTVGARDTQYF
v_gene: TRBV6-1; len: 15; CDR3aa: CASSGTGGESDTQYF
v_gene: TRBV9; len: 14; CDR3aa: CASSVDGRGAEQFF
v_gene: TRBV6-5; len: 16; CDR3aa: CASSSGTGTSEQPQHF